The 12 T cell receptor beta chains in this list originate from one sample, sequenced in a study of T cells expressing NK-cell markers. TCRdb re-called the 5' RACE reads and shows each CDR3 protein once, DNA omitted. This repertoire includes approximately 440,000 distinct CDR3 sequences. Sequencing was performed on blood T cells: a sorted CD56 or NKG2C T cell subset, CD4+ or CD8+ T cells, or bulk PBMC T cells (not recorded which). These receptors were collected from a woman aged 45-59 years in good health.

The chain employs TRBV4-2 and TRBJ2-3; the TCRdb call, TRBD2, lacks DNA for checking. CDR1 and CDR2 (germline): LGHNA, YNFKEQ. The CDR3 has 15 residues. This CDR3 is CASSQGGRAPDTQYF.

The J gene is TRBJ2-1, the V gene TRBV5-5; no DNA is available, so the TRBD1 call from TCRdb remains unchecked. Germline V gene sequence: CDR1 SGHKS, CDR2 YYEKEE (reference sequence). This CDR3 contains 15 residues. CDR3 sequence: CASSLVPDRGNEQFF.

This chain uses TRBV5-8 with TRBJ2-3; TCRdb selects TRBD2, and the lack of DNA leaves this call unchecked. The CDR3 loop spans 16 amino acids. Germline values: CDR1 SGHTS, CDR2 YDEGEE. CDR3: CASSYWSRRFPDTQYF.

The rearrangement uses TRBV6-5 and TRBJ2-1; TCRdb's assignment of TRBD2 cannot be checked, as there is no DNA. CDR1 is MNHEY, CDR2 SVGAGI, per germline. The CDR3 length is 15 residues. This chain's CDR3 is CASSPRLAGGYEQFF.

J is TRBJ2-7 and V is TRBV5-1. This CDR3 region has 14 residues. CDR1 is SGHRS, CDR2 YFSETQ, per germline. The CDR3 sequence is CASSLVDLTYEQYF.

The chain is built from TRBV24-1 and TRBJ2-5; checking the TCRdb D call of TRBD1 is not possible without DNA. CDR1 is KGHDR and CDR2 is SFDVKD in the germline V gene. The length of the CDR3 is 16 residues. This chain's CDR3 is CATSDPGAAVKETQYF.

The J gene is TRBJ1-5, the V gene TRBV12-3 or TRBV12-4; there is no DNA to check the TCRdb D call of TRBD1. The CDR3 is 14 residues long. The CDR3 here is CASSLDRENQPQHF.

The chain is built from TRBV20-1 and TRBJ2-1. CDR3 size: 13 residues. Germline V gene data show CDR1 as DFQATT and CDR2 as SNEGSKA (reference sequence). The CDR3 here is CSARQRQNSEQFF.

The chain combines TRBV7-8 with TRBJ2-5; as DNA is missing, the TRBD2 call by TCRdb cannot be tested. The CDR3 totals 17 residues. Germline V lookup: CDR1 SGHVS, CDR2 FQNEAQ. The CDR3 region is CASSLALLAGAAETQYF.

J is TRBJ1-3 and V is TRBV12-3 or TRBV12-4. CDR3 size: 13 residues. CDR3 region: CASQEFSGNTIYF.

V and J are TRBV12-3 or TRBV12-4 and TRBJ2-7; the D call from TCRdb, TRBD2, cannot be confirmed without DNA. The CDR3 runs to 14 residues. CDR3 loop: CASSSGTSGTEQYF.

This chain joins TRBV10-3 and TRBJ2-3; TCRdb's D gene call, TRBD1, goes unchecked for lack of DNA. The CDR3 runs 14 residues. Germline V gene sequence: CDR1 ENHRY, CDR2 SYGVKD. The CDR3 protein is CAISGTVSTDTQYF.